This T cell receptor (beta chain) was sequenced during a study of cytomegalovirus exposure and HLA in healthy donors (dated by TCRdb to 2017 to 2019). Study-wide context: In an earlier analysis of under 750 of the donors, 250 to 300 Gb of sequence data and 90 million to 120 million unique TCR beta sequences from roughly 200 million T cells were reported. HLA typing included class I and class II loci at four-digit resolution. An earlier analysis of 450 to 750 of the donors used high-throughput TCR beta sequencing to judge whether each TCR beta V gene segment behaved as functional or pseudogenic. All discovery cohort repertoires had been generated using a single sequencing platform. A later genetic analysis used genome-wide SNP genotypes for about 65% of the 666 donors, treating that subset as a discovery cohort. To predict cytomegalovirus infection status, the study brought together high-throughput TCR immunosequencing, statistical association of individual TCRs with disease status, and machine learning. The study profiled the T cell repertoires of approximately 700 subjects by immunosequencing and related them to cytomegalovirus serostatus. Across about 380 genotyped donors of the cohort, an average of approximately 200,000 unique TCR beta nucleotide sequences per donor were sequenced, and 15% to 20% of those sequences were non-productive. To study patterns of TCR occurrence, a later analysis re-analyzed previously published TCR beta repertoires from 666 donors and added high-resolution HLA genotyping. Roughly five DR-DQ haplotypes were handled as single units for association and clustering, since linkage in the cohort was strong. Roughly 300 gigabases of sequencing data and approximately 84 million unique TCR sequences were included in an early release covering about 600 HLA-typed donors. Of the roughly 400 genotyped donors, around 81% fell in the genetic ancestry cluster associated with self-reported Caucasian donors. The later analysis used no new phenotypic data to find candidate immune exposures, relying instead on TCR beta sequences and their occurrence across donors. Besides the first cohort of under 700 subjects, a separate validation cohort made up of roughly 130 different subjects was used. The study aimed to test whether cataloging public T cell receptors could reveal signatures of past pathogen exposure. Typing coverage differed by locus: A, B, C, DRB1 and DQB1 were typed in roughly 629-640 donors, DQA1 in roughly 510, DPA1 in approximately 610, and DPB1 in approximately 450. Alongside the repertoire data, information on donor age, sex, ethnicity and CMV serostatus was compiled. The paper as a whole reports these results and caveats: The 87-base-pair reads could not distinguish some IMGT-functional V segments, including TRBV6-2 and TRBV6-3, so those segments were excluded. In a later analysis, HLA-associated TCR beta chains showed more clonal expansion and lower generation probabilities than non-associated chains that were equally common. A few of the identified cytomegalovirus-associated TCR beta chains were confirmed in vitro to be specific for cytomegalovirus antigens. Only TCR beta chains were sequenced in this cohort, and the absence of alpha or paired-chain data limited detectable features. A cluster of highly shared sequence variants was judged likely to be a technical artifact of the sequencing pipeline. In a later analysis, the rate of TCR association differed among HLA loci, with DRB1 alleles having the most associated TCRs and HLA-C alleles having the fewest. Linkage disequilibrium might explain the correlated functional status among segregating V segments, but an unknown experimental factor could not be excluded. In an earlier analysis of more than 450 of the donors, most TCR beta V segments were observed in productive rearrangements about 90% or about 30% of the time, broadly matching IMGT annotations. According to the authors, the approach could potentially be generalized to other disease states and immunological phenotypes. A further reported finding was that TCR beta sequences accurately predicted the HLA-A and HLA-B alleles for most subjects in the first cohort. At a false discovery rate of 0.05, a later analysis linked approximately 18,000 TCR beta sequences to specific HLA alleles. Some 16 rarely observed V segments, including chromosome 9 orphons, were excluded from the earlier analysis of several hundred of the donors because counts were too low. Most TCR sequences were observed very rarely across donors, whereas some public TCRs were present in many individuals. Because some donors lacked HLA typing at each locus, the association tests relied only on the typed subset. According to a later analysis, most CMV-associated TCR beta chains appeared to be HLA-restricted, and the HLA associations seemed to be driven largely by CMV exposure. Immune exposure information for the cohort was limited to CMV serostatus. An association between a missense DCLRE1C variant and V-gene and J-gene trimming of TCR beta chains was found in a later genetic analysis and replicated in an independent cohort. The study listed approximately 150 TCR beta chains as associated with cytomegalovirus. Strong co-occurrence of HLA alleles, especially DR and DQ, made assigning TCR associations to individual alleles difficult. The presence/absence analyses assumed that sequencing depth was roughly uniform across donors, and that assumption may not be true. According to a later genetic analysis, donors in an Asian-associated ancestry cluster had fewer N-insertions in productive TCRs than the approximately 670-donor mean. In a later analysis, several top co-occurrence clusters were reported to appear linked to parvovirus B19, influenza, CMV and Epstein-Barr virus. The classifier was reported to diagnose cytomegalovirus status with high specificity and sensitivity in both the original and validation cohorts.

As concerns this clone: Its antigen has not been determined. No base qualities exist here, and no much larger clone lies one base off it.

The library was obtained by the immunoSEQ multiplex PCR assay. For the multiplex PCR, a mixture combining 60 forward primers for TCR Vbeta segments and 13 reverse primers for TCR Jbeta segments was used. The CDR3 region of rearranged TCR beta genes was amplified from genomic DNA with a multiplex PCR assay. Amplified TCR beta libraries were sequenced as 87-base-pair reads on the Illumina HiSeq System. The authors processed their data as follows. In a later analysis, 77 million or so unique TCR beta chains were counted across the roughly 700 repertoires, and roughly 11 million of these chains were shared by at least two donors. To remove PCR and sequencing errors, raw reads were error-corrected and collapsed into unique sequences using a nearest-neighbor algorithm that merged closely related sequences. To assign V, D and J gene segments, CDR3 sequences were aligned to IMGT reference sequences. Each retained sequence needed at least a six-nucleotide match to both a V gene segment and a J gene segment. A rearrangement was called productive if the CDR3 had no stop codons and remained in frame with V and J, and every other rearrangement was called non-productive. Following IMGT convention, CDR3 was defined as the stretch from the second conserved V-encoded cysteine up to the conserved J-encoded phenylalanine. In an earlier analysis of approximately 590 of the donors, sequences lacking an unambiguous match to a single V gene segment were excluded. An earlier analysis of some 610 of the donors called V segments functional above 56.7% productive rearrangements and segregating when the between-donor standard deviation exceeded 5%. To diagnose cytomegalovirus status from the catalog of TCR beta chain sequences, a statistical classification framework was built. In a later analysis, TCR nucleotide sequences were compared against IMGT/GENE-DB human TR gene sequences so that V and J genes could be assigned. In a later analysis, CDR3 sequences and most-parsimonious VDJ recombination scenarios were assigned using the TCRdist pipeline. A later analysis defined each TCR beta chain by its CDR3 amino acid sequence plus V-gene family, and excluded reads lacking a unique V-gene family. A later analysis removed several hundred highly shared, low-generation-probability nucleotide sequences to deal with suspected cross-contamination and a sequencing artifact. In a later analysis, a clonal expansion index was calculated for each public chain from normalized within-repertoire ranks of inferred template counts. A later analysis computed generation probabilities with a VDJ recombination model fitted to out-of-frame rearrangements, and checked the results against IGoR. In a later analysis, hypergeometric tests were used to score TCR-TCR, TCR-HLA and TCR-CMV co-occurrence, with a repertoire-size bias correction applied to TCR pairs. To estimate false discovery rates, a later analysis permuted the HLA or CMV assignments 20 times. In a later analysis, co-occurring TCRs were grouped using DBSCAN, with TCRdist sequence similarity added in when clustering inside HLA-allele-positive subsets. Co-occurrence clustering excluded repertoires with fewer than 30,000 or more than 120,000 public chains, plus five with anomalous nucleotide sharing. Imported from immuneACCESS, the table was reduced by TCRdb to in-frame sequences with V and J called. These copies leave out some clones; in studies compared against another copy, an unresolved V gene accounts for under half, and the cause of the remainder is not known. Clone size and V and J calls were adopted from that table, with D and trimming inferred from the DNA. For this sample there are some 150,000 clones; around 79% appear just once. The top ten clonotypes cover 6% to 8.5% of the sample.

As encoded in the germline V gene, CDR1 is MNHNS while CDR2 is SASEGT. V is reduced by 2 bases and J by 5 bases, leaving a spacing of 19 bases between them. Inclusive of the bounding cysteine and phenylalanine, the CDR3 is 18 residues long. This entry keeps only the CDR3 DNA: 54 bases, framed from base 1. In total, roughly 710 healthy bone marrow donors made up the cohort. At the time of sampling, every cohort member was nominally healthy, though immune exposures that went unrecorded were likely present. The donor was CMV seropositive and was included in the group of 289 seropositive cohort members. Every donor gave a peripheral blood sample, and the peripheral blood mononuclear cells from that sample were used for TCR beta sequencing. The Qiagen DNeasy Blood Extraction Kit was used to extract genomic DNA from the blood cell samples.

The chain employs TRBV6-1 and TRBJ1-6, with an unclear D gene assignment. Sequences were obtained from PBMCs. The sequence was obtained from a man younger than 40 in good health and CMV-seropositive. The sequence in DNA is TGTGCCAGCAGTGAACGGGTTAAGTCGAGTCTGAATAATTCACCCCTCCACTTT. This is translated as CASSERVKSSLNNSPLHF.